The sequence of this T cell receptor beta chain was determined in a study of blood T cell repertoires in COVID-19. In the study overall: COVID-19 samples from acute and convalescent phases originated in the United States, Italy and Spain. Sources were T cells, B-cell-depleted T cells, or PBMCs; the material itself was cDNA or gDNA.

The germline gives CDR1 SGHRS, CDR2 YFSETQ. The CDR3 is 14 amino acids. With V trimmed by 4 bases and J by 0 bases, 3 bases remained unmatched. Per the original methods: Estimated nucleated cell counts came from reference gene primer amplification. TCRdb's table, derived via immunoSEQ multiplex PCR, lists solely in-frame clones and lacks some. That table supplies the V and J calls and clone size; D and trimming were determined from the DNA. The sample holds approximately 210,000 clones, roughly nine tenths seen once. The sequenced sample consisted of peripheral blood. The chain couples TRBV5-1 to TRBJ2-7, with 8 bases identical to TRBD1. The clonotype was recovered from a woman in her 70s with acute or convalescent COVID-19. The DNA of the CDR3 is TGCGCCAGCAGCAGAGGACAGGGCTCCTACGAGCAGTACTTC. Translating it yields CASSRGQGSYEQYF.